Following are 27 T cell receptor beta chains from one sample sequenced in a study of human T cells and chemical hapten exposure. Via MiXCR, TCRdb re-called the RACE reads, giving one row per CDR3 protein. This table holds about 140,000 distinct CDR3 sequences, about 10% found once. Time point described: patch test 2, 6 weeks after DPC sensitization. Treatment specified: therapeutic diphenylcyclopropenone sensitization with weekly scalp DPC. This specimen consisted of whole blood, obtained in connection with sensitization to the hapten diphenylcyclopropenone (DPC). These receptors were obtained from a woman between 50 and 59 years old with alopecia areata. Some clones in this sample may be carry-over from other donors' samples.

The chain combines TRBV9 with TRBJ2-1; 10 nucleotides line up with TRBD2. V trimming: 1 base; J trimming: 4 bases; junction bases outside the gene matches: 5. CDR3 length equals 16 residues. CDR1 and CDR2 (germline): SGDLS, YYNGEE. The CDR3 loop reads CASSVPGLAAYNEQFF. For the CDR3, the DNA is TGTGCCAGCAGCGTACCCGGACTAGCGGCATACAATGAGCAGTTCTTC. Drawing the rest from reference TRBV9 and TRBJ2-1, the complete variable domain is DSGVTQTPKHLITATGQRVTLRCSPRSGDLSVYWYQQSLDQGLQFLIQYYNGEERAKGNILERFSAQQFPDLHSELNLSSLELGDSALYFCASSVPGLAAYNEQFFGPGTRLTVL.

There are many counts of this clonotype. The chain has TRBV6-6 and TRBJ2-7; D might be TRBD1 (5 bases). The V end was cut by 2 bases, the J end by 0 bases, with 11 bases between. This CDR3 is 15 amino acids long. The germline V gene has CDR1 MNHNY and CDR2 SVGAGI (reference sequence). The chain's CDR3 is CASSYGQGSSYEQYF. DNA for the CDR3: TGTGCCAGCAGTTACGGGCAGGGAAGCTCCTACGAGCAGTACTTC.

In this sample, this clonotype turned up many times. The chain links TRBV15 to TRBJ1-2, with no clear D. V lost 1 base, J lost 8 bases, and 20 bases lay in between. CDR1 is LNHNV and CDR2 is YYDKDF in the germline V gene (reference sequence). The CDR3 has 16 amino acids. CDR3 sequence: CATSRGDVAPSAGYTF. CDR3 DNA sequence: TGTGCCACCAGCAGAGGTGACGTCGCCCCGTCTGCAGGCTACACCTTC. Filled out from reference TRBV15 and TRBJ1-2, the complete variable domain reads DAMVIQNPRYQVTQFGKPVTLSCSQTLNHNVMYWYQQKSSQAPKLLFHYYDKDFNNEADTPDNFQSRRPNTSFCFLDIRSPGLGDTAMYLCATSRGDVAPSAGYTFGSGTRLTVV.

The V gene is TRBV20-1, the J gene TRBJ2-7; no firm D call. V shed 1 base and J shed 5 bases, with 15 bases lying between them. The germline gives CDR1 DFQATT, CDR2 SNEGSKA (reference sequence). CDR3 length equals 14 residues. CDR3 region: CSARGSSPGDEQYF. The DNA for the CDR3 is TGCAGTGCTAGAGGTTCGTCTCCTGGCGACGAGCAGTACTTC.

This clonotype was observed a few times. The chain carries TRBV7-9 and TRBJ2-7; 11 nucleotides match TRBD2. This CDR3 has 16 amino acids. V gave up 5 bases and J gave up 2 bases; unmatched junction bases: 8. Germline CDR1 SEHNR, CDR2 FQNEAQ (reference sequence). DNA of the CDR3: TGTGCCAGCAGCCCCTTGACTAGCGGGATCGCCTACGAGCAGTACTTC. Its protein is CASSPLTSGIAYEQYF. Full variable domain (remainder filled in from reference TRBV7-9 and TRBJ2-7): DTGVSQNPRHKITKRGQNVTFRCDPISEHNRLYWYRQTLGQGPEFLTYFQNEAQLEKSRLLSDRFSAERPKGSFSTLEIQRTEQGDSAMYLCASSPLTSGIAYEQYFGPGTRLTVT.

With respect to this clonotype: A much larger clonotype is one base distant, so this may be a read error. V gene TRBV28 combines with J gene TRBJ2-7; the D is unclear. The CDR3 consists of 11 residues. Trimming took 3 bases from V and 7 from J, leaving 7 bases between them. Germline assignment: CDR1 MDHEN and CDR2 SYDVKM. CDR3 sequence: CASSFFGEQYF. In DNA form, the CDR3 reads TGTGCCAGCAGTTTTTTCGGGGAGCAGTACTTC.

The V gene is TRBV29-1, the J gene TRBJ1-1; a possible D gene is TRBD1 (5 bases). The V and J ends lost 7 bases and 6 bases respectively, with 21 bases between them. The CDR3 runs to 14 residues. Per the germline V gene, CDR1 is SQVTM and CDR2 is ANQGSEA. CDR3 DNA sequence: TGCAGCGCCGGACACCTAACATTAGACGCTGAAGCTTTCTTT. This translates into CSAGHLTLDAEAFF.

The rearrangement links TRBV19 to TRBJ2-1; TRBD1 is a possible D gene (5 bases). Trimming removed 5 bases from V and 10 bases from J, with 15 bases in between. The germline gives CDR1 LNHDA, CDR2 SQIVND (reference sequence). The CDR3 length is 13 residues. The CDR3 bases are TGTGCCAGTAGTCCCCCCACGTGGGGCGAGCAGTTCTTC. Protein product: CASSPPTWGEQFF. Drawing the rest from reference TRBV19 and TRBJ2-1, the complete variable domain is DGGITQSPKYLFRKEGQNVTLSCEQNLNHDAMYWYRQDPGQGLRLIYYSQIVNDFQKGDIAEGYSVSREKKESFPLTVTSAQKNPTAFYLCASSPPTWGEQFFGPGTRLTVL.

This chain joins TRBV19 and TRBJ1-2, with D maybe TRBD1 (5 bases). CDR1 and CDR2 from the germline V gene are LNHDA and SQIVND (reference sequence). The CDR3 runs to 15 residues. V gave up 5 bases and J gave up 3 bases, with 16 bases separating them. DNA for the CDR3: TGTGCCAGTAGTCCTACCCCGGCAGGGCACTATGGCTACACCTTC. Translated: CASSPTPAGHYGYTF. The full variable domain, with the rest looked up from reference TRBV19 and TRBJ1-2, is DGGITQSPKYLFRKEGQNVTLSCEQNLNHDAMYWYRQDPGQGLRLIYYSQIVNDFQKGDIAEGYSVSREKKESFPLTVTSAQKNPTAFYLCASSPTPAGHYGYTFGSGTRLTVV.

This clonotype has a handful of counts. CDR3 nucleotides: TGTGCCAGCAGCTTGATCGGCGGGAGTGAGGTAGAGACCCAGTACTTC. It codes for CASSLIGGSEVETQYF. The chain couples TRBV5-6 to TRBJ2-5; 7 nucleotides line up with TRBD2. The CDR3 runs 16 residues. Germline values: CDR1 SGHDT, CDR2 YYEEEE. V lost 1 base and J lost 4; bases outside the gene matches: 10.

This clonotype was seen more than once but under ten times. This chain joins TRBV29-1 and TRBJ2-3; no reliable D call. Germline V CDR1 and CDR2: SQVTM, ANQGSEA. This CDR3 contains 11 residues. Trimming removed 3 bases at V and 13 bases at J, with 14 bases between. The CDR3 sequence: CSVESGSVEYF. In nucleotides, the CDR3 is TGCAGCGTTGAGTCTGGCTCTGTGGAGTATTTT.

This chain links TRBV19 with TRBJ2-7; D gene unclear. The CDR3 runs 12 residues. CDR1 and CDR2 from the germline V gene are LNHDA and SQIVND (reference sequence). The V and J ends lost 3 bases and 2 bases respectively, with 5 bases between them. Here the CDR3 DNA reads TGTGCCAGTAGTATTGTCCCCTACGAGCAGTACTTC. Translating gives CASSIVPYEQYF. Full variable domain (remainder filled in from reference TRBV19 and TRBJ2-7): DGGITQSPKYLFRKEGQNVTLSCEQNLNHDAMYWYRQDPGQGLRLIYYSQIVNDFQKGDIAEGYSVSREKKESFPLTVTSAQKNPTAFYLCASSIVPYEQYFGPGTRLTVT.

This clonotype was recorded at least ten times. J is TRBJ1-5 and V is TRBV19; D not resolved. The CDR3 length is 14 residues. In germline, CDR1 is LNHDA, CDR2 SQIVND (reference sequence). The V gene lost 5 bases and the J gene lost 0 bases, with 8 bases spanning the gap. The CDR3 bases are TGTGCCAGTAGTCCCCAGGTTAGCAATCAGCCCCAGCATTTT. It encodes CASSPQVSNQPQHF.

This clonotype was recorded many times. The V and J genes are TRBV4-3 and TRBJ2-5, with TRBD2 identical over 12 bases. In germline, CDR1 is LGHNA, CDR2 YSLEER. This CDR3 has 17 residues. V lost 0 bases to trimming and J lost 3 bases; unmatched junction nucleotides: 5. The CDR3 sequence is CASSQEAPSGREETQYF. DNA for the CDR3: TGCGCCAGCAGCCAAGAAGCCCCTAGCGGGAGGGAAGAGACCCAGTACTTC.

In this sample, this clonotype turned up a few times. The rearrangement uses TRBV5-1 and TRBJ2-7; 10 bases match TRBD2. Per germline, CDR1 SGHRS and CDR2 YFSETQ. The CDR3 runs to 14 residues. With 0 bases clipped from V and 7 bases from J, the junction kept 4 bases outside the gene matches. CDR3 sequence: CASSLEGLATEQYF. The CDR3, as DNA: TGCGCCAGCAGCTTGGAGGGACTAGCGACTGAGCAGTACTTC.

This clonotype was counted ten times or more. The chain combines TRBV20-1 with TRBJ2-7, with unresolved D. V was clipped by 4 bases and J by 2 bases, with 9 bases between them. The CDR3 has 12 amino acids. The germline CDR1 and CDR2 sequences are DFQATT and SNEGSKA (reference sequence). In nucleotides, the CDR3 is TGCAGTGCTATGGCTGGCCCCTACGAGCAGTACTTC. Translating gives CSAMAGPYEQYF.

There are a few counts of this clonotype. The chain employs TRBV7-8 and TRBJ2-6; possibly TRBD1 or TRBD2 for D (5 bases each). V was shortened by 1 base and J by 0 bases, with 16 bases between the two germline ends. The V gene's germline CDR1 is SGHVS and CDR2 FQNEAQ. This CDR3 spans 19 amino acids. The CDR3 is CASSLGRDVRISGANVLTF. The DNA of the CDR3 is TGTGCCAGCAGCTTAGGCCGGGACGTACGGATCTCTGGGGCCAACGTCCTGACTTTC.

This clonotype was seen many times. An end of the junction differs from the germline gene, which may be a read error. J is TRBJ2-5 and V is TRBV7-7, with D unclear. The CDR3 is made up of 14 amino acids. Germline-derived CDR1 and CDR2 are SSHAT and FNYEAQ (reference sequence). CDR3 nucleotides: TGTGCTAGCAGCTTTGGAGCAGCCAGAGGGACCCAGTACTTC. Amino acids: CASSFGAARGTQYF.

This clonotype was seen at least ten times. V usage is TRBV4-1 and J usage is TRBJ2-7; maybe TRBD2 (6 bases). Looked up from germline, CDR1 is MGHRA and CDR2 is YSYEKL. This CDR3 spans 15 amino acids. V lost 1 base and J lost 4, with 14 bases in between. The CDR3 sequence: CASSQVGGPFYEQYF. CDR3 sequence (DNA): TGCGCCAGCAGCCAAGTAGGAGGGCCATTTTACGAGCAGTACTTC.

This clonotype appeared many times. This chain links TRBV12-3 or TRBV12-4 with TRBJ1-5; D may be TRBD1 (5 bases). Trimming took off 6 bases at V and 6 bases at J, with 12 bases between the two ends. The CDR3 extends over 13 amino acids. CDR3 sequence reads: CASSPRQRQPQHF. The CDR3 DNA reads as TGTGCCAGCAGCCCGAGACAGCGTCAGCCCCAGCATTTT.

This clonotype was picked up one time. The gene calls are TRBV5-4 and TRBJ2-7; D is perhaps TRBD2 (6 bases). CDR1 is SGHNT and CDR2 is YYREEE in the germline V gene (reference sequence). Between the trimmed V and J ends, which lost 1 base and 2 bases, there was a span of 13 bases. There are 15 residues in the CDR3. CDR3 residues: CASSLPSGPAYEQYF. The CDR3 DNA sequence: TGTGCCAGCAGCTTGCCAAGCGGGCCCGCCTACGAGCAGTACTTC.

There are many counts of this clonotype. The CDR3 DNA is TGTGCCACCAGTAAACTAGCGGGAGGCGAGCAGTACTTC. Translation: CATSKLAGGEQYF. The J gene is TRBJ2-7, the V gene TRBV24-1; TRBD2 aligns across 12 bases. V lost 6 bases to trimming and J lost 6 bases; unmatched junction nucleotides: 2. The germline CDR1 and CDR2 sequences are KGHDR and SFDVKD. The CDR3 length is 13 residues.

This clonotype was recorded at least ten times. V and J are TRBV18 and TRBJ1-5, with D possibly TRBD1 on 6 matching bases. The CDR3 covers 13 residues. CDR1 is KGHSH, CDR2 LQKENI, per germline. Deletions cut 4 bases from V and 7 bases from J, with 11 bases between. In nucleotides, the CDR3 is TGTGCCAGCTCACTGGAGGGGGAACAGCCCCAGCATTTT. It specifies CASSLEGEQPQHF.

This clonotype was detected many times. CDR3 DNA: TGTGCCAGCAGTTCTACAAGGAATTCACCCCTCCACTTT. The encoded protein is CASSSTRNSPLHF. The chain employs TRBV27 and TRBJ1-6, with D unclear. Germline V CDR1 and CDR2: MNHEY, SMNVEV (reference sequence). The length of the CDR3 is 13 residues. V was cut by 4 bases and J by 7 bases, with 8 bases left in between.

This clonotype came up a few times. The chain combines TRBV6-5 with TRBJ2-2; TRBD1 or TRBD2 may be the D gene (6 bases each). Germline CDR1 and CDR2: MNHEY and SVGAGI. The CDR3 contains 15 residues. Trimming stripped 5 bases from V and 5 bases from J, with 15 bases between. CDR3 amino acids: CASSQLWGATGELFF. The CDR3 nucleotides are TGTGCCAGCAGTCAACTGTGGGGGGCAACCGGGGAGCTGTTTTTT.

This clonotype was observed at least ten times. The chain uses TRBV7-2 and TRBJ2-5; D is unresolved. Between the trimmed V and J ends, which lost 2 bases and 4 bases, there was a span of 11 bases. The germline CDR1 and CDR2 sequences are SGHTA and FQGNSA. CDR3 length: 14 residues. Written as DNA, the CDR3 is TGTGCCAGCAGCTTAAGTTACCCTCGAGAGACCCAGTACTTC. This sequence encodes CASSLSYPRETQYF.

V is TRBV11-2 and J is TRBJ2-3; D is ambiguous. There are 13 residues in the CDR3. Germline-derived CDR1 and CDR2 are SGHAT and FQNNGV. Deletions cut 8 bases from V and 0 bases from J, with 9 bases between. The CDR3, as DNA: TGTGCCAGCGGCCGGCAGAGCACAGATACGCAGTATTTT. Translating it yields CASGRQSTDTQYF.